These 27 T cell receptor beta chains share one sample of origin, sequenced in a study of blood T cell repertoires in COVID-19. Measured with immunoSEQ multiplex PCR; TCRdb has only the in-frame clones, and not every one. The sample holds approximately 170,000 clones, about 85% seen once. Sequencing was done on a sample of peripheral blood. The receptors shown here come from a man aged 70-80 years who had recovered from COVID-19.

V is TRBV28 and J is TRBJ2-1, with 11 bases matching TRBD2. CDR1 and CDR2 (germline): MDHEN, SYDVKM. Trimming cost V 11 bases and J 9 bases; bases outside gene matches: 9. CDR3 size: 13 residues. The DNA of the CDR3 is TGTGCCGGGGGGGTAGCGGGAGGGATTGAGCAGTTCTTC. Its protein product is CAGGVAGGIEQFF.

This chain links TRBV5-6 with TRBJ1-6; no definite D call. V gave up 0 bases and J gave up 9 bases, with 4 bases separating them. CDR1 is SGHDT and CDR2 is YYEEEE in the germline V gene. The CDR3 is made up of 12 amino acids. For the CDR3, the DNA is TGTGCCAGCAGCTTGGGGGCTTCACCCCTCCACTTT. The encoded protein is CASSLGASPLHF.

J is TRBJ2-1 and V is TRBV24-1, with 12 bases fitting TRBD2. Trimming took 2 bases from V and 5 from J; bases not matched to a gene: 6. This CDR3 comprises 17 residues. CDR1 is KGHDR and CDR2 is SFDVKD in the germline V gene. CDR3 nucleotide sequence: TGTGCCACCAGTGATTCCAACCTAGCGGGAGGGAACAATGAGCAGTTCTTC. This gives the protein CATSDSNLAGGNNEQFF.

V and J are TRBV5-4 and TRBJ1-2; tentatively, D is TRBD1 (5 bases). Trimming shortened V by 4 bases and J by 8 bases, and 15 bases separated the two germline ends. Germline-derived CDR1 and CDR2 are SGHNT and YYREEE (reference sequence). This CDR3 contains 13 residues. CDR3 in DNA: TGTGCCAGCAGCCTAGGCAGGGAGGAGGGCTACACCTTC. Amino acid sequence: CASSLGREEGYTF.

The J gene is TRBJ1-6, the V gene TRBV3-1 (or the pseudogene TRBV3-2); the D is unclear. Germline values: CDR1 LGHDT, CDR2 YNNKEL (reference sequence). This CDR3 has 14 amino acids. Trimming left V 1 base short and J 5 bases short, with 6 bases between. CDR3 nucleotides: TGTGCCAGCAGCCAAGGGTTAGATAATTCACCCCTCCACTTT. This translates into CASSQGLDNSPLHF.

The CDR3: CASSQGTGPDTQYF. The CDR3 DNA follows: TGTGCCAGCAGCCAAGGGACAGGGCCAGATACGCAGTATTTT. The chain combines TRBV3-1 (or the pseudogene TRBV3-2) with TRBJ2-3; 8 nucleotides align to TRBD1. After removal of 1 base from V and 4 bases from J, the junction contained 1 base not matched to a gene. The CDR3 contains 14 residues. Germline V CDR1 and CDR2: LGHDT, YNNKEL (reference sequence).

J is TRBJ2-5 and V is TRBV29-1; 7 bases are shared with TRBD2. Germline lookup yields CDR1 SQVTM and CDR2 ANQGSEA. V gave up 6 bases and J gave up 3 bases; unmatched junction bases: 4. There are 12 residues in the CDR3. The CDR3 loop is CSVETSEETQYF. CDR3 in DNA: TGCAGCGTGGAAACTAGCGAAGAGACCCAGTACTTC.

V usage is TRBV6-5 and J usage is TRBJ1-6; no reliable D call. There are 14 residues in the CDR3. V was cut by 8 bases and J by 8 bases, with 16 bases left in between. The germline CDR1 and CDR2 sequences are MNHEY and SVGAGI. CDR3 coding DNA: TGTGCCAGCTCTCCTCGGGGATCGCATTCACCCCTCCACTTT. Residues: CASSPRGSHSPLHF.

V gene TRBV2 combines with J gene TRBJ2-5; 11 positions agree with TRBD1. Germline assignment: CDR1 SNHLY and CDR2 FYNNEI. V dropped 6 bases and J dropped 2; count of bases not matched to a gene: 8. The CDR3 extends over 16 amino acids. CDR3 in DNA: TGTGCCAGCAGGACCGGGACAGGGGGTAAACAAGAGACCCAGTACTTC. This translates into CASRTGTGGKQETQYF.

The chain recombines TRBV12-3 or TRBV12-4 with TRBJ1-2; D unclear. This CDR3 contains 12 residues. Trimming removed 1 base from V and 13 bases from J, with 13 bases in between. CDR3 amino acids: CASSLGGRTATF. The CDR3 DNA is TGTGCCAGCAGTTTAGGCGGCAGGACTGCCACCTTC.

The chain employs TRBV18 and TRBJ2-1; 8 bases match TRBD1. This CDR3 has 14 residues. Trimming removed 4 bases from V and 3 bases from J; junction bases left unmatched: 2. Per the germline V gene, CDR1 is KGHSH and CDR2 is LQKENI. The CDR3 nucleotides read TGTGCCAGCTCACAGACAGGGGACTACAATGAGCAGTTCTTC. Translation: CASSQTGDYNEQFF.

J is TRBJ2-5 and V is TRBV5-4; 9 bases line up with TRBD1. The CDR3 totals 16 residues. Germline lookup yields CDR1 SGHNT and CDR2 YYREEE (reference sequence). Losses at the gene ends were 4 bases for V and 2 bases for J; bases not matched to a gene: 9. The CDR3 DNA reads TGTGCCAGCAGCCCGGGACAGGGCGTTGGACAAGAGACCCAGTACTTC. Amino acid sequence: CASSPGQGVGQETQYF.

This sequence joins TRBV12-3 or TRBV12-4 and TRBJ2-7; 9 nucleotides line up with TRBD2. V gave up 1 base and J gave up 7 bases; unmatched junction bases: 2. The CDR3 has 13 amino acids. The CDR3 sequence: CASSLEGLAEQYF. CDR3 in DNA: TGTGCCAGCAGTTTAGAAGGACTAGCGGAGCAGTACTTC.

V and J are TRBV7-2 and TRBJ1-6; 7 bases are shared with TRBD1. Germline CDR1 reads SGHTA; CDR2 reads FQGNSA. CDR3 length: 15 amino acids. V shed 0 bases, J shed 13 bases, and the junction held 9 bases outside the gene matches. As DNA, the CDR3 is TGTGCCAGCAGCTTAGCGTTCGGGACAGTAGGGCCCCTCCACTTT. Its translation is CASSLAFGTVGPLHF.

This clone came up a few times. V is TRBV29-1 and J is TRBJ2-2; 9 bases fit TRBD2. V shed 5 bases and J 4 bases; nucleotides not matched to a gene: 11. Germline V gene sequence: CDR1 SQVTM, CDR2 ANQGSEA. There are 16 residues in the CDR3. For the CDR3, the DNA is TGCAGCGTTTATCTCACGGGACTAGCAATCACCGGGGAGCTGTTTTTT. Translation gives CSVYLTGLAITGELFF.

V and J are TRBV9 and TRBJ2-2; 11 bases map to TRBD2. Per germline, CDR1 SGDLS and CDR2 YYNGEE. The CDR3 totals 17 residues. J lost 5 bases, V lost 0 bases, and 6 bases had no gene match. In DNA form, the CDR3 reads TGTGCCAGCAGCGTAGGGAATAGCGGGAGGGCGACCGGGGAGCTGTTTTTT. Translation gives CASSVGNSGRATGELFF.

The V gene is TRBV6-1, the J gene TRBJ1-5; the D is unclear. V was cut by 1 base and J by 4 bases, with 14 bases left in between. Per germline, CDR1 MNHNS and CDR2 SASEGT. The CDR3 covers 16 residues. The CDR3 DNA reads as TGTGCCAGCAGTGAAGGGTTGCCAGCTAGAAATCAGCCCCAGCATTTT. As protein: CASSEGLPARNQPQHF.

The genes are TRBV7-6 and TRBJ2-3; weak D call: TRBD1 (6 bases). V was pared by 5 bases and J by 0 bases, with 21 bases between. In germline, CDR1 is SGHVS, CDR2 FNYEAQ. This CDR3 contains 18 residues. CDR3 in amino acids: CASSQGRTAKASTDTQYF. The CDR3 region has the DNA TGTGCCAGCAGCCAAGGGCGGACAGCCAAAGCTAGCACAGATACGCAGTATTTT.

This chain connects TRBV24-1 to TRBJ2-1; D unresolved. CDR1 KGHDR and CDR2 SFDVKD come from the germline V gene. The germline V and J ends were trimmed by 1 base and 7 bases, with 7 bases remaining between them. CDR3 length: 13 amino acids. CDR3 coding DNA: TGTGCCACCAGTGATTTTGCGGAGAATGAGCAGTTCTTC. This translates into CATSDFAENEQFF.

This chain joins TRBV6-1 and TRBJ2-5, with 9 bases matching TRBD1. The CDR3 runs to 14 residues. Germline CDR1 is MNHNS and CDR2 is SASEGT. V was clipped by 3 bases and J by 2 bases; unmatched bases: 1. CDR3 residues: CASSETGGQETQYF. The CDR3 DNA sequence: TGTGCCAGCAGTGAGACAGGGGGGCAAGAGACCCAGTACTTC.

This chain joins TRBV2 and TRBJ2-7, with 12 bases that match TRBD1. CDR1 is SNHLY, CDR2 FYNNEI, per germline. V shed 5 bases, J shed 3 bases, and the junction held 8 bases outside the gene matches. The CDR3 contains 16 residues. The CDR3 loop is CASSPTGTGGGYEQYF. CDR3 DNA sequence: TGTGCCAGCAGTCCTACCGGGACAGGGGGCGGCTACGAGCAGTACTTC.

This chain connects TRBV7-3 to TRBJ1-2; TRBD1 might be the D (5 bases). V gave up 4 bases and J gave up 3 bases, with 9 bases separating them. This CDR3 contains 13 residues. Germline V CDR1 and CDR2: SGHTA, FQGTGA. In DNA, the CDR3 is TGTGCCAGCAGCTCCAGGGTGGACTATGGCTACACCTTC. Translation: CASSSRVDYGYTF.

This chain links TRBV19 with TRBJ1-5; D is ambiguous. CDR3 size: 12 residues. Trimming took 3 bases from V and 9 from J, leaving 9 bases between them. The germline gives CDR1 LNHDA, CDR2 SQIVND (reference sequence). DNA for the CDR3: TGTGCCAGTAGTATTGGTGAGGGGCCCCAGCATTTT. As protein: CASSIGEGPQHF.

This sequence joins TRBV28 and TRBJ1-2; D is undetermined. V lost 5 bases and J lost 2, with 6 bases in between. This CDR3 has 12 amino acids. Germline V gene data show CDR1 as MDHEN and CDR2 as SYDVKM. CDR3 region: CASSPQNYGYTF. In DNA form, the CDR3 reads TGTGCCAGCAGTCCCCAGAACTATGGCTACACCTTC.

The genes are TRBV30 and TRBJ2-1, with a tentative D call TRBD1 (7 bases). The CDR3 has 13 amino acids. Germline CDR1 is GTSNPN and CDR2 is SVGIG (reference sequence). The V end was cut by 7 bases, the J end by 7 bases, with 17 bases between. The CDR3: CASQEGAANEQFF. The CDR3 region has the DNA TGTGCCTCCCAGGAGGGGGCTGCTAATGAGCAGTTCTTC.

This clone was seen just once. V and J are TRBV5-1 and TRBJ1-2; 12 nucleotides match TRBD1. The ends lost 3 bases at V and 6 bases at J; junction bases unmatched: 9. The germline V gene encodes CDR1 SGHRS and CDR2 YFSETQ. The CDR3 contains 16 residues. The CDR3 DNA reads TGCGCCAGCAGCTCGGCCGGGACAGGGGGCGGGGATGGCTACACCTTC. Translation gives CASSSAGTGGGDGYTF.

The gene calls are TRBV2 and TRBJ1-6, with D possibly being TRBD1 (6 bases). The CDR3 length is 13 residues. Between the trimmed V and J ends, which lost 6 bases and 3 bases, there was a span of 6 bases. Germline assignment: CDR1 SNHLY and CDR2 FYNNEI. CDR3 loop: CASRTGYNSPLHF. In DNA, the CDR3 is TGTGCCAGCAGGACAGGCTATAATTCACCCCTCCACTTT.